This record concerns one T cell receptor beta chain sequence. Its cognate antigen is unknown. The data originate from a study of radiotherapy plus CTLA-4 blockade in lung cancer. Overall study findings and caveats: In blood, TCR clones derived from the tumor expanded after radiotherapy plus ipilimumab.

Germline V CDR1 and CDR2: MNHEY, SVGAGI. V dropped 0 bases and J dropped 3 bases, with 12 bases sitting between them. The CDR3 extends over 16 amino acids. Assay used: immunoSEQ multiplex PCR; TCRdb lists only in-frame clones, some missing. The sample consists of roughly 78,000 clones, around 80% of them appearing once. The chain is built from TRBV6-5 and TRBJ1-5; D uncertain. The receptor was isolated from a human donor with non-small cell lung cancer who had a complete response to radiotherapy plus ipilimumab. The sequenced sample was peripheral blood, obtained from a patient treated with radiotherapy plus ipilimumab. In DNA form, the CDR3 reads TGTGCCAGCAGTTACTCTATAGGTAGTCCCAATCAGCCCCAGCATTTT. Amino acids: CASSYSIGSPNQPQHF.